This T cell receptor (beta chain) was recovered during a study of T-cell memory formation after mild COVID-19. Turning to this clonotype: The antigen remains unidentified.

TCRdb reanalysed the 5' RACE reads using MiXCR and keeps one entry per CDR3 protein. The data show around 310,000 distinct CDR3 sequences, around 20% seen once. Germline V gene data show CDR1 as SGHDN and CDR2 as FVKESK. Trimming left V 6 bases short and J 7 bases short, with 17 bases between. The CDR3 is 14 residues long. Study outcomes and limitations: Whereas later expanders leaned CD4+, clones contracting day 15 to 85 showed a balanced CD4/CD8 makeup.

J is TRBJ2-3 and V is TRBV14; TRBD1 might be the D (6 bases). Source material: PBMCs or a T cell subset sorted from them (not recorded which). This TCR came from a man in his late teens or twenties who had mild COVID-19 (a few samples of this study predate the infection). Cell type and time point are not known. The CDR3 coding sequence is TGTGCCAGCAGGTCTGGGGGCGCATGGAATACGCAGTATTTT. This sequence encodes CASRSGGAWNTQYF.